The 17 T cell receptor beta chains presented below share a single source sample, sequenced in a study of T cell responses to AZD1222 COVID-19 vaccine. Assay used: immunoSEQ multiplex PCR; TCRdb lists only in-frame clones, some missing. Among 120,000 or so clones, 92% were seen once, and the ten largest hold roughly 7.8%. Sequenced here: peripheral blood, sampled on day 0 of AZD1222 vaccination. The receptor set was obtained from an adult in good health.

The V gene is TRBV20-1, the J gene TRBJ1-2, with D possibly being TRBD1 (6 bases). The CDR3 consists of 15 residues. The germline V gene encodes CDR1 DFQATT and CDR2 SNEGSKA (reference sequence). Trimming took 3 bases from V and 4 from J, leaving 18 bases between them. Here the CDR3 DNA reads TGCAGTGCTAGTGACGGGACATCAGTCTCCTATGGCTACACCTTC. It is translated as CSASDGTSVSYGYTF.

The gene calls are TRBV28 and TRBJ2-7; D is ambiguous. Germline CDR1 reads MDHEN; CDR2 reads SYDVKM. Deletions cut 6 bases from V and 0 bases from J, with 24 bases between. The CDR3 has 18 residues. The CDR3 region has the DNA TGTGCCAGCAGCCCTGGTTCGTGGTGGGCGGCGAGCTCCTACGAGCAGTACTTC. It codes for CASSPGSWWAASSYEQYF.

The rearrangement links TRBV18 to TRBJ2-7; no clear D. Trimming took 2 bases from V and 5 from J, leaving 10 bases between them. Germline CDR1 KGHSH, CDR2 LQKENI. The CDR3 loop spans 13 amino acids. The CDR3 DNA reads TGTGCCAGCTCACCAGGATTAAGAGACGAGCAGTACTTC. Residues: CASSPGLRDEQYF.

The chain uses TRBV2 and TRBJ1-6; D not certain. The germline V gene encodes CDR1 SNHLY and CDR2 FYNNEI. The CDR3 runs to 13 residues. The V and J ends lost 7 bases and 6 bases respectively, with 10 bases between them. CDR3 sequence (DNA): TGTGCCAGCAACGAACAGATTAATTCACCCCTCCACTTT. Encoded protein: CASNEQINSPLHF.

CDR3 residues: CASSSGQGYGYTF. The CDR3 region has the DNA TGCGCCAGCAGCTCCGGACAGGGTTATGGCTACACCTTC. V and J are TRBV5-1 and TRBJ1-2; 8 nucleotides line up with TRBD1. V lost 3 bases and J lost 5; bases outside the gene matches: 3. CDR3 length: 13 residues. From germline, CDR1 is SGHRS and CDR2 YFSETQ.

The J gene is TRBJ1-2, the V gene TRBV20-1, with D possibly matching TRBD1 (5 bases). From germline, CDR1 is DFQATT and CDR2 SNEGSKA (reference sequence). The V end lost 3 bases, the J end lost 8 bases, and 13 bases lay between the germline ends. The CDR3 sequence is 12 residues long. CDR3 sequence: CSASGAAGGYTF. The CDR3 bases are TGCAGTGCTAGTGGGGCGGCGGGGGGCTACACCTTC.

V gene TRBV11-3 combines with J gene TRBJ2-7; tentatively, D is TRBD1 or TRBD2 (5 bases each). V was clipped by 5 bases and J by 3 bases, with 23 bases between them. The CDR3 extends over 17 amino acids. Germline V CDR1 and CDR2: SGHNT, YENEEA. The CDR3 here is CASSPGGIRGANYEQYF. The DNA of the CDR3 is TGTGCCAGCAGCCCGGGCGGAATAAGAGGGGCGAACTACGAGCAGTACTTC.

J is TRBJ2-7 and V is TRBV10-1, with D maybe TRBD2 (6 bases). The CDR3 consists of 15 residues. Trimming pared 0 bases from V and 4 bases from J, leaving 13 bases between. CDR1 is WNHNN and CDR2 is SYGVQD in the germline V gene (reference sequence). CDR3 protein: CASSESMEGRYEQYF. The CDR3 nucleotides read TGCGCCAGCAGTGAGTCGATGGAAGGGAGGTACGAGCAGTACTTC.

The chain couples TRBV27 to TRBJ1-5, with D unclear. Trimming left V 5 bases short and J 0 bases short, with 5 bases between. Germline V gene sequence: CDR1 MNHEY, CDR2 SMNVEV (reference sequence). The CDR3 has 13 amino acids. In DNA, the CDR3 is TGTGCCAGCAGTCTGAGTAGCAATCAGCCCCAGCATTTT. This encodes CASSLSSNQPQHF.

This rearrangement joins TRBV5-4 to TRBJ2-1; possible D gene TRBD2, 5 bases. V dropped 2 bases and J dropped 1 base, with 13 bases sitting between them. The CDR3 is 16 amino acids. Germline assignment: CDR1 SGHNT and CDR2 YYREEE (reference sequence). CDR3 sequence: CASSLYLALSYNEQFF. The DNA for the CDR3 is TGTGCCAGCAGCTTATACTTAGCGTTGTCCTACAATGAGCAGTTCTTC.

The V call is TRBV2, the J call TRBJ1-1, with D possibly TRBD1 on 5 matching bases. The ends were cut back, 8 bases at V and 1 base at J, with 8 bases in the middle. The germline CDR1 and CDR2 sequences are SNHLY and FYNNEI. The CDR3 totals 12 residues. In nucleotides, the CDR3 is TGTGCCAGCCGGGGGTGGAACACTGAAGCTTTCTTT. Translated: CASRGWNTEAFF.

The chain carries TRBV24-1 and TRBJ2-5; D might be TRBD1 or TRBD2, each matching 5 bases. Trimming stripped 0 bases from V and 5 bases from J, with 15 bases between. This CDR3 is 16 amino acids long. The germline V gene has CDR1 KGHDR and CDR2 SFDVKD. This chain's CDR3 is CATSDLQRGDRETQYF. The CDR3 coding sequence is TGTGCCACCAGTGATTTGCAGAGGGGAGATCGGGAGACCCAGTACTTC.

The chain is built from TRBV24-1 and TRBJ1-5, with a weak D call TRBD1 (6 bases). V was shortened by 4 bases and J by 1 base, with 10 bases between the two germline ends. Germline V lookup: CDR1 KGHDR, CDR2 SFDVKD. This CDR3 is 15 amino acids long. CDR3 nucleotides: TGTGCCACCAGTGAAACGGGGGGCAGCAATCAGCCCCAGCATTTT. Its translation: CATSETGGSNQPQHF.

This clone was seen only once. This sequence joins TRBV7-9 and TRBJ2-6, with unresolved D. V dropped 8 bases and J dropped 0 bases, with 8 bases sitting between them. The CDR3 spans 14 residues. Germline lookup yields CDR1 SEHNR and CDR2 FQNEAQ (reference sequence). The CDR3 region has the DNA TGTGCCAGCCGCACCGTCTCTGGGGCCAACGTCCTGACTTTC. Encoded protein: CASRTVSGANVLTF.

J is TRBJ1-5 and V is TRBV19; D not resolved. The V and J ends lost 2 bases and 6 bases respectively, with 8 bases between them. The CDR3 is 13 amino acids. Looked up from germline, CDR1 is LNHDA and CDR2 is SQIVND (reference sequence). Written as DNA, the CDR3 is TGTGCCAGTAGTATATCGATTTCTCAGCCCCAGCATTTT. As protein: CASSISISQPQHF.

In its sample, this clone was seen once. The DNA for the CDR3 is TGTGCCAGCAGCAACGCCCGATCCCACTATGGCTACACCTTC. It is translated as CASSNARSHYGYTF. The V call is TRBV2, the J call TRBJ1-2; D remains unclear. This CDR3 contains 14 residues. Germline V lookup: CDR1 SNHLY, CDR2 FYNNEI. Trimming pared 6 bases from V and 3 bases from J, leaving 14 bases between.

V is TRBV13 and J is TRBJ2-1; D is possibly TRBD1 or TRBD2 (5 bases each). The length of the CDR3 is 18 residues. Trimming removed 3 bases from V and 7 bases from J, with 25 bases in between. Germline values: CDR1 PRHDT, CDR2 FYEKMQ (reference sequence). In DNA form, the CDR3 reads TGTGCCAGCAGCTTCGTCGGGACCCTGAATATTACCAGGAATGAGCAGTTCTTC. Its translation is CASSFVGTLNITRNEQFF.